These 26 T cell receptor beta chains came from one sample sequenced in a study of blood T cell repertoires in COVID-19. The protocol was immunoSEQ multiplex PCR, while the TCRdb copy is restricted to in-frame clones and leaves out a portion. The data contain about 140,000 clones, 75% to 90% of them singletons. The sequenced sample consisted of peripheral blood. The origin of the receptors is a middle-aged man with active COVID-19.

As DNA, the CDR3 is TGTGCCAGTACTACCCCCGGTAGCACCGGGGAGCTGTTTTTT. Translating it yields CASTTPGSTGELFF. The chain joins TRBV19 to TRBJ2-2; no reliable D call. Trimming stripped 7 bases from V and 4 bases from J, with 13 bases between. This CDR3 spans 14 amino acids. The germline V gene encodes CDR1 LNHDA and CDR2 SQIVND (reference sequence).

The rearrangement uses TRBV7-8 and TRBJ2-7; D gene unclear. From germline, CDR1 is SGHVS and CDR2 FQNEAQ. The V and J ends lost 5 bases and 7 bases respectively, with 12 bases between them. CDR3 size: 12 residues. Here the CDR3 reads CASSHITGEQYF. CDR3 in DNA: TGTGCCAGCAGCCACATCACCGGGGAGCAGTACTTC.

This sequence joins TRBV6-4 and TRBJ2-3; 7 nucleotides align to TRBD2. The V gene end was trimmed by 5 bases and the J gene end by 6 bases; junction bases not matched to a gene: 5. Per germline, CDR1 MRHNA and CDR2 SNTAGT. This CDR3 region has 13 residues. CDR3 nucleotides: TGTGCCAGCAGTCACGACGGGGGGGATACGCAGTATTTT. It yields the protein CASSHDGGDTQYF.

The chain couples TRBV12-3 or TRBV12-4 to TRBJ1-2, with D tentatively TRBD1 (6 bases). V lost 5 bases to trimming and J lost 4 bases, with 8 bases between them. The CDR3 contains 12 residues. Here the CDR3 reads CASSTQGYGYTF. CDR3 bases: TGTGCCAGCAGTACACAGGGCTATGGCTACACCTTC.

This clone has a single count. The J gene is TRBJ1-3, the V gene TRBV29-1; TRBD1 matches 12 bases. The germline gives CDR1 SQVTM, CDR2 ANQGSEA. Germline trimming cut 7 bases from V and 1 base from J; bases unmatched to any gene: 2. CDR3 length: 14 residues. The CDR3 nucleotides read TGCAGCGCGGGACAGGGGGCTTCTGGAAACACCATATATTTT. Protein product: CSAGQGASGNTIYF.

The CDR3, as DNA: TGCAGTGCTAGTCATGGGACAGGGTCTTCCTACGAGCAGTACTTC. It is translated as CSASHGTGSSYEQYF. The J gene is TRBJ2-7, the V gene TRBV20-1; 9 bases are a match to TRBD1. V shed 3 bases, J shed 1 base, and the junction held 7 bases outside the gene matches. CDR1 DFQATT and CDR2 SNEGSKA come from the germline V gene (reference sequence). CDR3 length: 15 residues.

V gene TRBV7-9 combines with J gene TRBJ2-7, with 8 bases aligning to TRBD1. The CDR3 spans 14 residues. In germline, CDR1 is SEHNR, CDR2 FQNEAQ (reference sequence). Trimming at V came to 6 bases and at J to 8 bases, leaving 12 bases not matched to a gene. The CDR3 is CASSQLRQGSQQYF. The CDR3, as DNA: TGTGCCAGCAGTCAACTCCGACAGGGGAGTCAGCAGTACTTC.

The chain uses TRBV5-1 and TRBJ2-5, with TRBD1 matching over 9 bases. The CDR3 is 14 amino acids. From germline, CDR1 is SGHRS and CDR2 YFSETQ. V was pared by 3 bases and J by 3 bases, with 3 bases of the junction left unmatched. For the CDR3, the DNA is TGCGCCAGCAGCTCCGGGACAGGGAAAGAGACCCAGTACTTC. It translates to CASSSGTGKETQYF.

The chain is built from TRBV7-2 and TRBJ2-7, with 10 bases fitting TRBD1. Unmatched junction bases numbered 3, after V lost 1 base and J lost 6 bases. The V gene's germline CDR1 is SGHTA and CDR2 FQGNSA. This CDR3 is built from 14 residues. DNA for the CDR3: TGTGCCAGCAGCTTAGGAGGGACAGGGGCCGAGCAGTACTTC. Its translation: CASSLGGTGAEQYF. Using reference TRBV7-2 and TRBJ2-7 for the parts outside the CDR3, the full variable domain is GAGVSQSPSNKVTEKGKDVELRCDPISGHTALYWYRQSLGQGLEFLIYFQGNSAPDKSGLPSDRFSAERTGGSVSTLTIQRTQQEDSAVYLCASSLGGTGAEQYFGPGTRLTVT.

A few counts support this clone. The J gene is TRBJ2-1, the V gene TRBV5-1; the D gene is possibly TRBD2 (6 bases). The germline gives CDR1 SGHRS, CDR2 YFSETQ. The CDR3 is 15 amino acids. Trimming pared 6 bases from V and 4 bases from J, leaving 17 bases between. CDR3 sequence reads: CASTQTGLDYNEQFF. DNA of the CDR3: TGCGCCAGCACCCAGACGGGACTGGATTACAATGAGCAGTTCTTC.

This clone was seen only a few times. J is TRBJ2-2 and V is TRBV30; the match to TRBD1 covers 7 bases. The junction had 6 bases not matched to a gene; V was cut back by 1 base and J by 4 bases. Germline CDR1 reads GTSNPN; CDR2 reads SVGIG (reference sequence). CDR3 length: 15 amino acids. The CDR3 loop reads CAWSADRVLTGELFF. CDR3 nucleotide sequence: TGTGCCTGGAGTGCCGACAGGGTTCTCACCGGGGAGCTGTTTTTT.

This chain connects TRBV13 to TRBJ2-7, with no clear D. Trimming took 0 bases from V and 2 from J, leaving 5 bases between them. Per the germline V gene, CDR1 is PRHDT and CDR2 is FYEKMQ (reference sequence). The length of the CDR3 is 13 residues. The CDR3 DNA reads TGTGCCAGCAGCTTAGGGGCTCCCTACGAGCAGTACTTC. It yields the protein CASSLGAPYEQYF.

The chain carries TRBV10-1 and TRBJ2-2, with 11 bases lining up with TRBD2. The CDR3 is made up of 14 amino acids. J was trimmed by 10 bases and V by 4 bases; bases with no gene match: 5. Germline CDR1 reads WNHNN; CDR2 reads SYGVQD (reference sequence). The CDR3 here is CASSGSGGAVELFF. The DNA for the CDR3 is TGCGCCAGCAGTGGTAGCGGGGGGGCAGTGGAGCTGTTTTTT.

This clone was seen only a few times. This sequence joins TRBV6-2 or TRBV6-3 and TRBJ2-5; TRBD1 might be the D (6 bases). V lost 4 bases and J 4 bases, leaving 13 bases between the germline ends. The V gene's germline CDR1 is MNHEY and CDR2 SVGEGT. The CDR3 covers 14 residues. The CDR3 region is CASSFDRLGETQYF. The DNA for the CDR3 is TGTGCCAGCAGTTTCGACAGGTTGGGAGAGACCCAGTACTTC.

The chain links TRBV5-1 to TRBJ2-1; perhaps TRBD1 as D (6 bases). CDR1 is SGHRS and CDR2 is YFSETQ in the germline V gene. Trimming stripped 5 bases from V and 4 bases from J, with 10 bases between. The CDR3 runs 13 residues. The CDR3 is CASSMDRYNEQFF. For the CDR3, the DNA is TGCGCCAGCAGTATGGACAGATACAATGAGCAGTTCTTC.

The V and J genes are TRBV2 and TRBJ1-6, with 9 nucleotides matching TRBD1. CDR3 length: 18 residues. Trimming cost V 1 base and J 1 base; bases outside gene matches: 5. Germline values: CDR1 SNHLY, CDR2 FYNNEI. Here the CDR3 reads CASSEGLQGASYNSPLHF. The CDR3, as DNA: TGTGCCAGCAGTGAAGGACTACAGGGGGCATCCTATAATTCACCCCTCCACTTT.

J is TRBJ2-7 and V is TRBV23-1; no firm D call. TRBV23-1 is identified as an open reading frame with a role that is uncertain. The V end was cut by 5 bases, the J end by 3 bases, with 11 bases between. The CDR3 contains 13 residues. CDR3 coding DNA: TGCGCCAGCAGTTCCGGTCGATACTACGAGCAGTACTTC. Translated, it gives CASSSGRYYEQYF.

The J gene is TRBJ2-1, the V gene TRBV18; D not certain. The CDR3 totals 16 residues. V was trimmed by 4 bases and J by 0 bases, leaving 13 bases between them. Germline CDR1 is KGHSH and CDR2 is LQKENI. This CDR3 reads CASSRDWVSSYNEQFF. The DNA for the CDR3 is TGTGCCAGCTCACGCGACTGGGTGAGCTCCTACAATGAGCAGTTCTTC.

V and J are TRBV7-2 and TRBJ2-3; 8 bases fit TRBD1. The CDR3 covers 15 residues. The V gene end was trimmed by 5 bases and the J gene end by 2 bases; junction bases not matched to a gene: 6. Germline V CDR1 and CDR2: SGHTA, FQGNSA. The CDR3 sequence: CASSPRTGYTDTQYF. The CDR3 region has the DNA TGTGCCAGCAGCCCAAGGACAGGGTACACAGATACGCAGTATTTT.

The CDR3 region is CASSRAGTASYNEQFF. The CDR3 nucleotides read TGTGCCAGCAGCCGGGCGGGGACAGCTTCCTACAATGAGCAGTTCTTC. V usage is TRBV5-5 and J usage is TRBJ2-1, with D possibly TRBD1 on 7 matching bases. Germline V gene sequence: CDR1 SGHKS, CDR2 YYEKEE (reference sequence). Trimming stripped 4 bases from V and 1 base from J, with 15 bases between. The CDR3 runs 16 residues.

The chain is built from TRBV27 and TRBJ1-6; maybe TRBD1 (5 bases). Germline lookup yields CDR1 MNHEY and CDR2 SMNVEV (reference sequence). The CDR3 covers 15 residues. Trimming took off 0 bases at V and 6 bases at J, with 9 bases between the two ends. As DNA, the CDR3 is TGTGCCAGCAGTTTATCTATAGGGGTTAATTCACCCCTCCACTTT. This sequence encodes CASSLSIGVNSPLHF.

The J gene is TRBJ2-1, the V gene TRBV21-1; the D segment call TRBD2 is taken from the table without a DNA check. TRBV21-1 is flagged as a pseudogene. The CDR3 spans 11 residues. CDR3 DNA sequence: TGTGCCAGACTAGCCGTTGAGGAGCAGTTCTTC. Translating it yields CARLAVEEQFF.

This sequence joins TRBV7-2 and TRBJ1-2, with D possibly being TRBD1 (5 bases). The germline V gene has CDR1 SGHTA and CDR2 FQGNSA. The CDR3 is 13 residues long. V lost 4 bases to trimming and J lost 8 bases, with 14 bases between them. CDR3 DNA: TGTGCCAGCAGCTCTGGAAGGGGTCCCGGCTACACCTTC. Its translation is CASSSGRGPGYTF.

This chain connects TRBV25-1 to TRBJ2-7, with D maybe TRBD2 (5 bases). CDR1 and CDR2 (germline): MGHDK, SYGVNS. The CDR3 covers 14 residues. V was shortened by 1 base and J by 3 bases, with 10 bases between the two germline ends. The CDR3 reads CASSELNRGYEQYF. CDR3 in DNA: TGTGCCAGCAGTGAATTAAATCGGGGCTACGAGCAGTACTTC.

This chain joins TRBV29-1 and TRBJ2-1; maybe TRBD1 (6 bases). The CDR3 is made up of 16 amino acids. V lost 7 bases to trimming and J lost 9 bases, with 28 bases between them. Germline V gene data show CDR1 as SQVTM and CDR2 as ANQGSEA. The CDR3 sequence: CSAGNGDNYVRSEQFF. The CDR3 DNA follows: TGCAGCGCTGGCAACGGGGACAACTATGTGCGGAGTGAGCAGTTCTTC.

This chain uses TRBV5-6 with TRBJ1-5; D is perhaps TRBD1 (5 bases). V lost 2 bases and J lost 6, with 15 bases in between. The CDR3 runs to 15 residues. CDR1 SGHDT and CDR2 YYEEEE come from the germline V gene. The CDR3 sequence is CASSFWGRVGQPQHF. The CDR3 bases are TGTGCCAGCAGCTTCTGGGGCAGGGTGGGTCAGCCCCAGCATTTT.